A single sample is the source of the 27 T cell receptor beta chains below, sequenced in a study of T cell responses to AZD1222 COVID-19 vaccine. TCRdb's table, derived via immunoSEQ multiplex PCR, lists solely in-frame clones and lacks some. The repertoire holds approximately 120,000 clones, with about 90% as singletons. The specimen was peripheral blood, collected on day 0 of AZD1222 vaccination. The origin of the receptors is an adult in good health.

This clone was observed a single time. V is TRBV19 and J is TRBJ2-7, with D possibly matching TRBD2 (5 bases). The V end lost 8 bases, the J end lost 5 bases, and 22 bases lay between the germline ends. This CDR3 is built from 15 residues. The germline V gene encodes CDR1 LNHDA and CDR2 SQIVND (reference sequence). This chain's CDR3 is CASGTLAFGVNEQYF. In nucleotides, the CDR3 is TGTGCCAGTGGAACCTTAGCTTTCGGGGTCAACGAGCAGTACTTC.

A single count supports this clone. The chain carries TRBV6-5 and TRBJ1-2; TRBD1 matches at 10 bases. The trim removed 7 bases at V and 4 bases at J, leaving 6 bases unmatched. The CDR3 covers 14 residues. Germline loops: CDR1 MNHEY, CDR2 SVGAGI. DNA for the CDR3: TGTGCCAGCACCAAGACAGGGGGCCTCTATGGCTACACCTTC. It specifies CASTKTGGLYGYTF.

This clone came up once. The chain is built from TRBV30 and TRBJ1-6, with 9 bases fitting TRBD1. CDR3 size: 15 residues. With V trimmed by 5 bases and J by 2 bases, 4 bases remained unmatched. The V gene's germline CDR1 is GTSNPN and CDR2 SVGIG (reference sequence). CDR3 in amino acids: CAWQTGGTYNSPLHF. DNA of the CDR3: TGTGCCTGGCAAACAGGGGGCACCTATAATTCACCCCTCCACTTT.

The V and J genes are TRBV6-6 and TRBJ2-5; perhaps D is TRBD1 or TRBD2 (5 bases each). CDR1 is MNHNY and CDR2 is SVGAGI in the germline V gene (reference sequence). Trimming removed 6 bases at V and 5 bases at J, with 13 bases between. The length of the CDR3 is 13 residues. For the CDR3, the DNA is TGTGCCAGCAGGTCAGGGACCGGGGAGACCCAGTACTTC. Its protein product is CASRSGTGETQYF.

This chain joins TRBV12-5 and TRBJ2-3, with 8 bases aligning to TRBD1. The V gene's germline CDR1 is LGHNT and CDR2 FRNRAP. The CDR3 totals 14 residues. The V gene end was trimmed by 5 bases and the J gene end by 7 bases; junction bases not matched to a gene: 8. CDR3 bases: TGTGCTAGTGGTCCAGGGGGCCCGCTAAATACGCAGTATTTT. Residues: CASGPGGPLNTQYF. The variable domain in full, with the rest retrieved from reference TRBV12-5 and TRBJ2-3, is DARVTQTPRHKVTEMGQEVTMRCQPILGHNTVFWYRQTMMQGLELLAYFRNRAPLDDSGMPKDRFSAEMPDATLATLKIQPSEPRDSAVYFCASGPGGPLNTQYFGPGTRLTVL.

CDR3 bases: TGTGCCAGCAGCTTAAAATTCTTCGGCGGGGGGGACTACGAGCAGTACTTC. Amino acids: CASSLKFFGGGDYEQYF. The gene calls are TRBV7-2 and TRBJ2-7; 9 bases are shared with TRBD2. With V trimmed by 2 bases and J by 3 bases, 11 bases remained unmatched. Germline V gives CDR1 SGHTA, CDR2 FQGNSA. The CDR3 extends over 17 amino acids. The full variable domain, completed using reference TRBV7-2 and TRBJ2-7, is GAGVSQSPSNKVTEKGKDVELRCDPISGHTALYWYRQSLGQGLEFLIYFQGNSAPDKSGLPSDRFSAERTGGSVSTLTIQRTQQEDSAVYLCASSLKFFGGGDYEQYFGPGTRLTVT.

The rearrangement links TRBV24-1 to TRBJ2-1, with 8 bases identical to TRBD2. J was trimmed by 4 bases and V by 3 bases; bases with no gene match: 10. CDR1 KGHDR and CDR2 SFDVKD come from the germline V gene. CDR3 length: 17 amino acids. CDR3 in DNA: TGTGCCACCAGTGATCTCCAGACTAGCGAGGGTTACAATGAGCAGTTCTTC. Residues: CATSDLQTSEGYNEQFF.

The genes are TRBV3-1 (or the pseudogene TRBV3-2) and TRBJ1-4; unclear D gene. From germline, CDR1 is LGHDT and CDR2 YNNKEL (reference sequence). The CDR3 spans 13 residues. The V and J ends lost 0 bases and 11 bases respectively, with 10 bases between them. The CDR3 loop is CASSQEWTDKLFF. The DNA of the CDR3 is TGTGCCAGCAGCCAAGAATGGACGGACAAACTGTTTTTT.

The V call is TRBV6-4, the J call TRBJ2-1, with a weak D call TRBD2 (7 bases). This CDR3 region has 15 residues. Trimming pared 6 bases from V and 2 bases from J, leaving 14 bases between. The germline V gene has CDR1 MRHNA and CDR2 SNTAGT. CDR3 sequence (DNA): TGTGCCAGCAGCGAAGGGGGGGAGACCTACAATGAGCAGTTCTTC. Translated, it gives CASSEGGETYNEQFF.

The V gene is TRBV4-3, the J gene TRBJ2-1; D not resolved. The CDR3 spans 13 residues. V lost 4 bases and J 5 bases, leaving 9 bases between the germline ends. The germline gives CDR1 LGHNA, CDR2 YSLEER. The CDR3 loop is CASSLVLNNEQFF. The DNA for the CDR3 is TGCGCCAGCAGCCTAGTCCTCAACAATGAGCAGTTCTTC.

The rearrangement uses TRBV21-1 and TRBJ1-2; the table names TRBD1, a call not compared with the DNA. TRBV21-1 corresponds to a pseudogene. The CDR3 is 16 amino acids. CDR3 in amino acids: CASSKAAQGDNYGYTF. CDR3 nucleotides: TGTGCCAGCAGCAAAGCGGCTCAGGGGGATAACTATGGCTACACCTTC.

The chain combines TRBV6-6 with TRBJ2-5, with D maybe TRBD1 (6 bases). The germline V gene has CDR1 MNHNY and CDR2 SVGAGI (reference sequence). The CDR3 is made up of 13 amino acids. Trimming removed 2 bases at V and 6 bases at J, with 10 bases between. Here the CDR3 reads CASSYNREQTQYF. DNA of the CDR3: TGTGCCAGCAGTTACAACAGGGAGCAGACCCAGTACTTC.

J is TRBJ2-1 and V is TRBV3-1 (or the pseudogene TRBV3-2), with 10 bases lining up with TRBD2. V gave up 4 bases and J gave up 13 bases; unmatched junction bases: 7. The CDR3 runs 13 residues. The V gene's germline CDR1 is LGHDT and CDR2 YNNKEL (reference sequence). The chain's CDR3 is CASSRPGLAYQFF. CDR3 nucleotide sequence: TGTGCCAGCAGCCGACCGGGACTAGCGTATCAGTTCTTC.

This chain joins TRBV6-2 or TRBV6-3 and TRBJ2-6; 7 bases fit TRBD1. The CDR3 is 20 amino acids. V was clipped by 4 bases and J by 2 bases; unmatched bases: 17. Germline CDR1 MNHEY, CDR2 SVGEGT. The CDR3 nucleotides are TGTGCCAGCAGTTCCGGTCCGGGACAGATGGTTCAGGCTGGGGCCAACGTCCTGACTTTC. Its translation is CASSSGPGQMVQAGANVLTF.

The chain carries TRBV6-6 and TRBJ1-6, with D possibly TRBD1 on 6 matching bases. From germline, CDR1 is MNHNY and CDR2 SVGAGI (reference sequence). The CDR3 runs 13 residues. V lost 5 bases and J 7 bases, leaving 9 bases between the germline ends. CDR3 sequence (DNA): TGTGCCAGCAGTCGTACAGGGAATTCACCCCTCCACTTT. Encoded protein: CASSRTGNSPLHF.

V usage is TRBV6-2 or TRBV6-3 and J usage is TRBJ1-2, with D perhaps TRBD1 (5 bases). The V end was cut by 5 bases, the J end by 4 bases, with 17 bases between. The CDR3 has 15 residues. Germline CDR1 reads MNHEY; CDR2 reads SVGEGT. CDR3 residues: CASSQTRGAGYGYTF. The CDR3 coding sequence is TGTGCCAGCAGTCAGACGAGAGGGGCCGGCTATGGCTACACCTTC.

V gene TRBV20-1 combines with J gene TRBJ1-2; D gene uncertain. The CDR3 loop spans 11 amino acids. Germline CDR1 reads DFQATT; CDR2 reads SNEGSKA (reference sequence). Trimming pared 6 bases from V and 4 bases from J, leaving 9 bases between. The CDR3 region is CSAGPSYGYTF. CDR3 sequence (DNA): TGCAGTGCCGGACCCAGCTATGGCTACACCTTC.

The V and J genes are TRBV7-2 and TRBJ2-1; possibly TRBD2 for D (5 bases). Germline CDR1 and CDR2: SGHTA and FQGNSA. The CDR3 runs to 14 residues. V dropped 3 bases and J dropped 9 bases, with 15 bases sitting between them. The CDR3 nucleotides are TGTGCCAGCAGCTTGAGGCAAAGGGCGGGTGAGCAGTTCTTC. Protein product: CASSLRQRAGEQFF.

The chain couples TRBV11-3 to TRBJ2-3; possible D gene TRBD2, 5 bases. The length of the CDR3 is 14 residues. In germline, CDR1 is SGHNT, CDR2 YENEEA. V was clipped by 5 bases and J by 5 bases, with 14 bases between them. The CDR3: CASSPGGLGDTQYF. Written as DNA, the CDR3 is TGTGCCAGCAGCCCTGGAGGCCTGGGAGATACGCAGTATTTT.

This chain joins TRBV19 and TRBJ2-2; perhaps D is TRBD1 or TRBD2 (5 bases each). The germline V gene has CDR1 LNHDA and CDR2 SQIVND (reference sequence). The CDR3 is 16 amino acids. Trimming removed 6 bases at V and 1 base at J, with 15 bases between. This CDR3 is CASRGRQTVNTGELFF. CDR3 nucleotide sequence: TGTGCCAGTAGGGGACGACAGACCGTGAACACCGGGGAGCTGTTTTTT.

The chain joins TRBV6-4 to TRBJ1-1; 9 bases fit TRBD1. The CDR3 has 14 amino acids. Germline-derived CDR1 and CDR2 are MRHNA and SNTAGT. V lost 8 bases and J lost 1; bases outside the gene matches: 5. The CDR3 bases are TGTGCCAGCTCAGAGGGACAGGGGAACACTGAAGCTTTCTTT. Protein product: CASSEGQGNTEAFF.

This clone occurred once. J is TRBJ1-4 and V is TRBV19; D ambiguous. The CDR3 consists of 14 residues. The V gene's germline CDR1 is LNHDA and CDR2 SQIVND (reference sequence). V dropped 2 bases and J dropped 8 bases, with 12 bases sitting between them. The CDR3 loop is CASSIRKSREKLFF. Here the CDR3 DNA reads TGTGCCAGTAGTATACGGAAAAGTAGAGAAAAACTGTTTTTT.

This clone occurred once. This sequence joins TRBV6-6 and TRBJ1-1; D possibly corresponds to TRBD1 (5 bases). V was cut by 7 bases and J by 7 bases, with 13 bases left in between. In germline, CDR1 is MNHNY, CDR2 SVGAGI (reference sequence). The CDR3 runs 12 residues. CDR3: CASTLGAVEAFF. As DNA, the CDR3 is TGTGCCAGCACCCTTGGGGCAGTTGAAGCTTTCTTT.

V and J are TRBV12-3 or TRBV12-4 and TRBJ2-1; a weak D match, TRBD2 (6 bases). Between the trimmed V and J ends, which lost 5 bases and 10 bases, there was a span of 12 bases. The CDR3 consists of 12 residues. The CDR3 spells CASSPGAGEQFF. The DNA for the CDR3 is TGTGCCAGCAGTCCAGGCGCGGGGGAGCAGTTCTTC.

The gene calls are TRBV10-3 and TRBJ2-1; 10 bases are a match to TRBD2. The ends lost 6 bases at V and 0 bases at J; junction bases unmatched: 2. Germline V gene data show CDR1 as ENHRY and CDR2 as SYGVKD. The CDR3 consists of 15 residues. In nucleotides, the CDR3 is TGTGCCATCAGAGCTAGCGGGAGCTCCTACAATGAGCAGTTCTTC. The encoded protein is CAIRASGSSYNEQFF.

V is TRBV6-1 and J is TRBJ2-2; TRBD2 matches 9 bases. Germline trimming cut 4 bases from V and 1 base from J; bases unmatched to any gene: 7. This CDR3 contains 17 residues. Germline V lookup: CDR1 MNHNS, CDR2 SASEGT. This CDR3 reads CASSVRGTSRNTGELFF. The CDR3 bases are TGTGCCAGCAGTGTCCGTGGGACTAGCCGGAACACCGGGGAGCTGTTTTTT.

The J gene is TRBJ2-7, the V gene TRBV5-1; no clear D. Looked up from germline, CDR1 is SGHRS and CDR2 is YFSETQ. V shed 4 bases and J shed 5 bases, with 19 bases lying between them. The CDR3 loop spans 15 amino acids. CDR3 residues: CASSPPSDSSDEQYF. The CDR3 DNA reads as TGCGCCAGCAGCCCGCCCTCTGACTCGTCTGACGAGCAGTACTTC. The full variable domain, rest sourced from reference TRBV5-1 and TRBJ2-7, is KAGVTQTPRYLIKTRGQQVTLSCSPISGHRSVSWYQQTPGQGLQFLFEYFSETQRNKGNFPGRFSGRQFSNSRSEMNVSTLELGDSALYLCASSPPSDSSDEQYFGPGTRLTVT.